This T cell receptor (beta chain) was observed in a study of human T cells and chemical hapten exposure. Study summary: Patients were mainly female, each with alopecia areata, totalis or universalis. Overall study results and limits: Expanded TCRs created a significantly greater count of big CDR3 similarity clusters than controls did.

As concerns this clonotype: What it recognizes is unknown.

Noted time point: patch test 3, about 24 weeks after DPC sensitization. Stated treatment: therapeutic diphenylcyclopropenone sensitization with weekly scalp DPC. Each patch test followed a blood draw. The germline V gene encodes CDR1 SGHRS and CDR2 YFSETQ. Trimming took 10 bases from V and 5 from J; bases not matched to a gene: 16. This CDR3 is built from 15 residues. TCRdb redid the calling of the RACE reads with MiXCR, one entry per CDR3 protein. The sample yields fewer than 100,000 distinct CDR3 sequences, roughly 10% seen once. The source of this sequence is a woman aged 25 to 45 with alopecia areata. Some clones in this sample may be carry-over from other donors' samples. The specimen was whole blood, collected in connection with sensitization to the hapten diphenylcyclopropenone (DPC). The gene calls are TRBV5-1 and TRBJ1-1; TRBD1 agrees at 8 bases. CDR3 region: CASRPGGQGITEAFF. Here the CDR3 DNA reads TGCGCCTCCCGGCCGGGTGGACAGGGTATTACTGAAGCTTTCTTT.